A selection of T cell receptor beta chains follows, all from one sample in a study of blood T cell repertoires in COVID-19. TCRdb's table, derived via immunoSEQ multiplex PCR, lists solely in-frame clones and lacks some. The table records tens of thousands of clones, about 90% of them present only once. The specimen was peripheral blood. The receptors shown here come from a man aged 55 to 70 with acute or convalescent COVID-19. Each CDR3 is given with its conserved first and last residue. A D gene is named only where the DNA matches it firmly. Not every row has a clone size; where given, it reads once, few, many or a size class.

CDR3aa: CAWSSLSGEQFF
CDR3nt: TGTGCCTGGAGTAGCTTAAGCGGTGAGCAGTTCTTC
abundance: .
d_gene: .
j_gene: TRBJ2-1
v_gene: TRBV30

CDR3aa: CAIREASGRYEQYF
CDR3nt: TGTGCCATCAGAGAAGCTAGCGGGCGCTACGAGCAGTACTTC
abundance: .
d_gene: TRBD2
j_gene: TRBJ2-7
v_gene: TRBV10-3

CDR3aa: CASSQGGRASGNNEQFF
CDR3nt: TGTGCCAGCAGCCAAGGGGGCCGGGCTAGCGGCAACAATGAGCAGTTCTTC
abundance: .
d_gene: TRBD2
j_gene: TRBJ2-1
v_gene: TRBV4-2

CDR3aa: CASNPQGADYEQYF
CDR3nt: TGCGCCAGCAACCCACAGGGGGCGGACTACGAGCAGTACTTC
abundance: .
d_gene: TRBD1
j_gene: TRBJ2-7
v_gene: TRBV5-1

CDR3aa: CATSRVVQGAAFF
CDR3nt: TGTGCCACCAGCAGAGTCGTACAGGGGGCGGCTTTCTTT
abundance: .
d_gene: TRBD1
j_gene: TRBJ1-1
v_gene: TRBV15

CDR3aa: CASSWGLRSNQPQHF
CDR3nt: TGTGCCAGCAGTTGGGGACTTCGTAGCAATCAGCCCCAGCATTTT
abundance: .
d_gene: .
j_gene: TRBJ1-5
v_gene: TRBV28

CDR3aa: CASSPRGGGSTDTQYF
CDR3nt: TGTGCCAGCAGCCCGCGGGGCGGCGGGAGCACAGATACGCAGTATTTT
abundance: .
d_gene: .
j_gene: TRBJ2-3
v_gene: TRBV3-1/TRBV3-2

CDR3aa: CATSRGGTETGELFF
CDR3nt: TGTGCCACCAGCAGAGGGGGGACAGAAACTGGGGAGCTGTTTTTT
abundance: few
d_gene: TRBD1
j_gene: TRBJ2-2
v_gene: TRBV15

CDR3aa: CASSQQGGETQYF
CDR3nt: TGTGCCAGCAGCCAACAGGGAGGAGAGACCCAGTACTTC
abundance: .
d_gene: .
j_gene: TRBJ2-5
v_gene: TRBV3-1/TRBV3-2

CDR3aa: CASSVGGSTEAFF
CDR3nt: TGTGCCAGCAGCGTAGGGGGCTCCACTGAAGCTTTCTTT
abundance: .
d_gene: .
j_gene: TRBJ1-1
v_gene: TRBV9

CDR3aa: CASVMDGGTDTQYF
CDR3nt: TGTGCCAGCGTGATGGATGGGGGGACGGATACGCAGTATTTT
abundance: .
d_gene: .
j_gene: TRBJ2-3
v_gene: TRBV6-5

CDR3aa: CASRVSGSYEQYF
CDR3nt: TGTGCCAGCCGCGTTAGCGGAAGCTACGAGCAGTACTTC
abundance: once
d_gene: .
j_gene: TRBJ2-7
v_gene: TRBV5-8

CDR3aa: CATSSDTGEFSEQYF
CDR3nt: TGTGCCACCAGCAGTGACACAGGGGAGTTCTCCGAGCAGTACTTC
abundance: .
d_gene: TRBD1
j_gene: TRBJ2-7
v_gene: TRBV15

CDR3aa: CASSVAGQSTDTQYF
CDR3nt: TGTGCCAGCAGCGTAGCTGGACAGAGCACAGATACGCAGTATTTT
abundance: .
d_gene: .
j_gene: TRBJ2-3
v_gene: TRBV9

CDR3aa: CASSSPRRAGVTGELFF
CDR3nt: TGTGCCAGCAGTTCCCCGAGGAGGGCGGGAGTGACCGGGGAGCTGTTTTTT
abundance: .
d_gene: TRBD2
j_gene: TRBJ2-2
v_gene: TRBV28

CDR3aa: CASSPWDNSYEQYF
CDR3nt: TGTGCCAGTAGTCCCTGGGACAACTCCTACGAGCAGTACTTC
abundance: .
d_gene: .
j_gene: TRBJ2-7
v_gene: TRBV19

CDR3aa: CAWSVGAGASNQPQHF
CDR3nt: TGTGCCTGGAGTGTAGGGGCAGGGGCCTCCAATCAGCCCCAGCATTTT
abundance: .
d_gene: .
j_gene: TRBJ1-5
v_gene: TRBV30

CDR3aa: CASSLQGGEQFF
CDR3nt: TGTGCCAGCAGTTTGCAAGGCGGGGAGCAGTTCTTC
abundance: few
d_gene: .
j_gene: TRBJ2-1
v_gene: TRBV28

CDR3aa: CASSPPAGSYEQYF
CDR3nt: TGTGCCAGCTCACCACCGGCAGGCTCCTACGAGCAGTACTTC
abundance: .
d_gene: .
j_gene: TRBJ2-7
v_gene: TRBV18

CDR3aa: CAWSRDITQPQHF
CDR3nt: TGTGCCTGGAGTCGGGACATCACTCAGCCCCAGCATTTT
abundance: .
d_gene: .
j_gene: TRBJ1-5
v_gene: TRBV30

CDR3aa: CASSLDRGADEQFF
CDR3nt: TGTGCCAGCAGCCTCGACAGGGGTGCGGATGAGCAGTTCTTC
abundance: .
d_gene: TRBD1
j_gene: TRBJ2-1
v_gene: TRBV3-1/TRBV3-2

CDR3aa: CASSLGLAADNEQFF
CDR3nt: TGTGCCAGCAGCTTAGGACTAGCGGCAGACAATGAGCAGTTCTTC
abundance: .
d_gene: TRBD2
j_gene: TRBJ2-1
v_gene: TRBV7-3

CDR3aa: CASSQVGSVQYF
CDR3nt: TGTGCCAGCAGCCAAGTGGGCTCCGTGCAGTACTTC
abundance: .
d_gene: .
j_gene: TRBJ2-7
v_gene: TRBV3-1/TRBV3-2

CDR3aa: CASSLGDSSGNTIYF
CDR3nt: TGTGCCAGCAGCTTAGGGGACAGCTCTGGAAACACCATATATTTT
abundance: .
d_gene: TRBD1
j_gene: TRBJ1-3
v_gene: TRBV7-9

CDR3aa: CASSISGGNTEAFF
CDR3nt: TGCGCCAGCAGCATCTCGGGGGGGAACACTGAAGCTTTCTTT
abundance: .
d_gene: .
j_gene: TRBJ1-1
v_gene: TRBV5-1

CDR3aa: CATTRGGSDEQFF
CDR3nt: TGTGCCACCACGAGGGGCGGGAGCGATGAGCAGTTCTTC
abundance: .
d_gene: TRBD2
j_gene: TRBJ2-1
v_gene: TRBV15

CDR3aa: CASSARAVHEQYF
CDR3nt: TGTGCCAGCAGTGCCAGGGCCGTTCACGAGCAGTACTTC
abundance: once
d_gene: .
j_gene: TRBJ2-7
v_gene: TRBV28

CDR3aa: CASSWAAGEWTDTQYF
CDR3nt: TGTGCCAGCAGTTGGGCCGCGGGAGAATGGACAGATACGCAGTATTTT
abundance: once
d_gene: TRBD2
j_gene: TRBJ2-3
v_gene: TRBV27

CDR3aa: CASSSGLAGGNEQYF
CDR3nt: TGTGCCAGCAGCTCGGGACTAGCGGGAGGTAACGAGCAGTACTTC
abundance: .
d_gene: TRBD2
j_gene: TRBJ2-7
v_gene: TRBV7-3

CDR3aa: CASSLAGGTYEQYF
CDR3nt: TGTGCCAGCAGTTTAGCAGGGGGTACCTACGAGCAGTACTTC
abundance: once
d_gene: TRBD1
j_gene: TRBJ2-7
v_gene: TRBV28

CDR3aa: CASSPTSGRGYNEQFF
CDR3nt: TGTGCCAGCAGTCCGACTAGCGGGAGGGGCTACAATGAGCAGTTCTTC
abundance: .
d_gene: TRBD2
j_gene: TRBJ2-1
v_gene: TRBV6-4

CDR3aa: CASSGLTSGTHYNEQFF
CDR3nt: TGTGCCAGCAGCGGCCTGACTAGCGGGACCCACTACAATGAGCAGTTCTTC
abundance: .
d_gene: TRBD2
j_gene: TRBJ2-1
v_gene: TRBV9

CDR3aa: CASNGGLAYEQYF
CDR3nt: TGTGCCAGTAACGGCGGACTAGCGTACGAGCAGTACTTC
abundance: .
d_gene: TRBD2
j_gene: TRBJ2-7
v_gene: TRBV19

CDR3aa: CASSLVVFTYEQYF
CDR3nt: TGTGCCAGCAGCTTGGTAGTCTTTACCTACGAGCAGTACTTC
abundance: .
d_gene: .
j_gene: TRBJ2-7
v_gene: TRBV5-8

CDR3aa: CASRALERRNTEAFF
CDR3nt: TGTGCCAGTAGGGCCCTGGAGCGTAGGAACACTGAAGCTTTCTTT
abundance: .
d_gene: .
j_gene: TRBJ1-1
v_gene: TRBV19

CDR3aa: CASSFDRGSQPQHF
CDR3nt: TGTGCCAGCAGTTTCGACAGGGGTTCTCAGCCCCAGCATTTT
abundance: .
d_gene: TRBD1
j_gene: TRBJ1-5
v_gene: TRBV2

CDR3aa: CAMRPAGGSYTF
CDR3nt: TGTGCCATGCGCCCGGCGGGGGGTAGCTACACCTTC
abundance: .
d_gene: .
j_gene: TRBJ1-2
v_gene: TRBV10-3

CDR3aa: CASRLRALATEAFF
CDR3nt: TGTGCCAGCAGGCTCAGGGCCCTCGCCACTGAAGCTTTCTTT
abundance: .
d_gene: .
j_gene: TRBJ1-1
v_gene: TRBV7-3

CDR3aa: CASSPVAGSSYNEQFF
CDR3nt: TGCGCCAGCAGCCCGGTAGCGGGAAGCTCCTACAATGAGCAGTTCTTC
abundance: .
d_gene: TRBD2
j_gene: TRBJ2-1
v_gene: TRBV10-1

CDR3aa: CASSLGGLDDYEQYF
CDR3nt: TGCGCCAGCAGCTTGGGTGGACTCGATGACTACGAGCAGTACTTC
abundance: .
d_gene: .
j_gene: TRBJ2-7
v_gene: TRBV5-1

CDR3aa: CASSLGGGPDTQYF
CDR3nt: TGTGCCAGCAGCCTAGGTGGCGGCCCGGATACGCAGTATTTT
abundance: .
d_gene: .
j_gene: TRBJ2-3
v_gene: TRBV11-2

CDR3aa: CSVRGQGNTGELFF
CDR3nt: TGCAGCGTCCGGGGACAGGGGAACACCGGGGAGCTGTTTTTT
abundance: .
d_gene: TRBD1
j_gene: TRBJ2-2
v_gene: TRBV29-1

CDR3aa: CAISEGGLGDTQYF
CDR3nt: TGTGCCATCAGTGAGGGAGGGTTAGGCGATACGCAGTATTTT
abundance: .
d_gene: .
j_gene: TRBJ2-3
v_gene: TRBV10-3

CDR3aa: CASSLGASGYTDTQYF
CDR3nt: TGTGCCAGCAGCTTAGGGGCTAGCGGATACACAGATACGCAGTATTTT
abundance: .
d_gene: TRBD2
j_gene: TRBJ2-3
v_gene: TRBV11-3

CDR3aa: CASSQDVWNTEAFF
CDR3nt: TGTGCCAGCAGCCAAGATGTATGGAACACTGAAGCTTTCTTT
abundance: .
d_gene: .
j_gene: TRBJ1-1
v_gene: TRBV3-1/TRBV3-2

CDR3aa: CASTSQQGASNTIYF
CDR3nt: TGTGCCAGCACCTCTCAACAGGGGGCATCGAACACCATATATTTT
abundance: .
d_gene: TRBD1
j_gene: TRBJ1-3
v_gene: TRBV13

CDR3aa: CASRDELTGLVFRAAFF
CDR3nt: TGTGCCTCCCGGGACGAGTTGACAGGGCTCGTATTTAGGGCAGCTTTCTTT
abundance: .
d_gene: TRBD1
j_gene: TRBJ1-1
v_gene: TRBV2

CDR3aa: CASPGEGSNYGYTF
CDR3nt: TGTGCCAGCCCGGGAGAGGGTTCAAACTATGGCTACACCTTC
abundance: .
d_gene: .
j_gene: TRBJ1-2
v_gene: TRBV7-9

CDR3aa: CASSRTGLDGYTF
CDR3nt: TGTGCCAGCAGTCGGACAGGGTTGGATGGCTACACCTTC
abundance: .
d_gene: TRBD1
j_gene: TRBJ1-2
v_gene: TRBV7-3

CDR3aa: CASSPEGDEQFF
CDR3nt: TGTGCCAGCTCACCAGAGGGCGATGAGCAGTTCTTC
abundance: .
d_gene: .
j_gene: TRBJ2-1
v_gene: TRBV18

CDR3aa: CASSMVRGAFLFYGYTF
CDR3nt: TGTGCCAGTAGTATGGTACGGGGGGCGTTCCTCTTCTATGGCTACACCTTC
abundance: .
d_gene: .
j_gene: TRBJ1-2
v_gene: TRBV19

CDR3aa: CASSGWRREIEQYF
CDR3nt: TGTGCCAGCAGTGGCTGGAGGCGGGAGATCGAGCAGTACTTC
abundance: .
d_gene: TRBD2
j_gene: TRBJ2-7
v_gene: TRBV28

CDR3aa: CASSFGTGYTGELFF
CDR3nt: TGTGCCAGCAGTTTCGGGACAGGGTACACCGGGGAGCTGTTTTTT
abundance: .
d_gene: TRBD1
j_gene: TRBJ2-2
v_gene: TRBV27

CDR3aa: CASSVKQGNTGELFF
CDR3nt: TGTGCCAGCTCCGTAAAACAGGGGAACACCGGGGAGCTGTTTTTT
abundance: .
d_gene: .
j_gene: TRBJ2-2
v_gene: TRBV18

CDR3aa: CSAQIDTQYF
CDR3nt: TGCAGTGCTCAGATAGATACGCAGTATTTT
abundance: .
d_gene: .
j_gene: TRBJ2-3
v_gene: TRBV20-1

CDR3aa: CASTNRRGEETQYF
CDR3nt: TGTGCCAGCACGAATCGCAGGGGAGAAGAGACCCAGTACTTC
abundance: .
d_gene: .
j_gene: TRBJ2-5
v_gene: TRBV25-1

CDR3aa: CASSEQGLAGDNEQFF
CDR3nt: TGCGCCAGCAGTGAGCAGGGACTAGCGGGAGACAATGAGCAGTTCTTC
abundance: .
d_gene: TRBD2
j_gene: TRBJ2-1
v_gene: TRBV10-1

CDR3aa: CASSIEQGGRTEAFF
CDR3nt: TGTGCCAGTAGTATCGAGCAGGGTGGTAGAACTGAAGCTTTCTTT
abundance: .
d_gene: .
j_gene: TRBJ1-1
v_gene: TRBV19